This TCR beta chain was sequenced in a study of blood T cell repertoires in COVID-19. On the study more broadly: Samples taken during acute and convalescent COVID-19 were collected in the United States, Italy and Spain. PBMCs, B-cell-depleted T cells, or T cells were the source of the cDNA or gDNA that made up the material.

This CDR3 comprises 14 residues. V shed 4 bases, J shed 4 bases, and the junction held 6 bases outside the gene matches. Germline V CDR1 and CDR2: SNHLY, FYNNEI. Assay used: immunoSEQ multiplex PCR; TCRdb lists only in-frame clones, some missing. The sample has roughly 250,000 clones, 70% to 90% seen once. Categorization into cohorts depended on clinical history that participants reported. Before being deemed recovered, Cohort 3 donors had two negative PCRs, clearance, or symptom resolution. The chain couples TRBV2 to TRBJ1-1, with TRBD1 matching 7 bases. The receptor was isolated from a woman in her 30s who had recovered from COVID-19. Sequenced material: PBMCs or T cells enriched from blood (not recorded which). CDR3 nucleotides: TGTGCCAGCAGTGTGAGACAGGGAAGCACTGAAGCTTTCTTT. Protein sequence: CASSVRQGSTEAFF.